The clone carrying this TCR beta chain occurred many times. Its antigen is unidentified. Trimming took off 0 bases at V and 0 bases at J, with 4 bases between the two ends. Germline V gene lookup returns CDR1 MNHEY and CDR2 SVGAGI. This CDR3 is 14 amino acids long. This specimen comes from a study of response to subunit inactivated influenza vaccine. Using its own MiXCR run on the RT-PCR reads, TCRdb lists one record per CDR3 protein. The sample yields around 500,000 distinct CDR3 sequences, about 10% seen once. Notes on the study in general: Authors suggested each seasonal flu vaccination may recruit only limited numbers of new T cells.

V and J are TRBV6-5 and TRBJ2-3; D gene ambiguous. The TCR originated in a man between 50 and 59 years old who received an inactivated influenza vaccine. The sample consisted of PBMCs from blood, taken about 40 days after vaccination. The CDR3 is CASSYSKSTDTQYF. Written as DNA, the CDR3 is TGTGCCAGCAGTTACTCTAAAAGCACAGATACGCAGTATTTT.